This T cell receptor beta chain was recovered during a study of blood T cell repertoires in COVID-19. Study as a whole: Samples came from the United States, Italy and Spain, spanning acute and convalescent COVID-19. PBMCs, B-cell-depleted T cells, or T cells provided the cDNA or gDNA that made up the material.

Authors' data handling: Amplified reference gene primers provided the basis for estimating nucleated cell counts. Libraries were prepared by immunoSEQ multiplex PCR; TCRdb keeps only in-frame clonotypes and omits some of them. V and J calls and clone size are copied from that table; D and trimming were computed from the DNA. There are 180,000 or so clones in the sample; over 75% occur only once, and 2.5% lies in the top ten. Germline V CDR1 and CDR2: MNHNY, SVGAGI (reference sequence). This CDR3 contains 17 residues. Losses at the gene ends were 5 bases for V and 6 bases for J; bases not matched to a gene: 12.

The chain carries TRBV6-6 and TRBJ2-3; TRBD2 matches 12 bases. Source material: peripheral blood. This receptor was taken from a man aged 35 to 55 with active or convalescent COVID-19. This CDR3 reads CASSPRRASGRDDTQYF. CDR3 in DNA: TGTGCCAGCAGTCCTCGCAGGGCTAGCGGGAGGGACGATACGCAGTATTTT.